This T cell receptor beta chain was sequenced for a study of cytomegalovirus exposure and HLA in healthy donors. Both 60 Vbeta primers and 13 Jbeta primers went into the PCR. Produced via immunoSEQ multiplex PCR; TCRdb's table is partial and in-frame only. The sample includes 90,000 to 130,000 clones, roughly 86% of them seen just once. The V gene's germline CDR1 is SGHTA and CDR2 FQGNSA. V lost 8 bases and J lost 0; bases outside the gene matches: 4. The CDR3 contains 14 residues. Sequencing was done on a sample of PBMCs. The sequence came from a middle-aged man in good health and CMV-seronegative. This rearrangement joins TRBV7-2 to TRBJ2-1; TRBD2 agrees at 7 bases. The CDR3 here is CASRRGGSYNEQFF. CDR3 in DNA: TGTGCCAGCCGTCGCGGGGGCTCCTACAATGAGCAGTTCTTC. The whole variable domain, filled in from reference TRBV7-2 and TRBJ2-1, reads GAGVSQSPSNKVTEKGKDVELRCDPISGHTALYWYRQSLGQGLEFLIYFQGNSAPDKSGLPSDRFSAERTGGSVSTLTIQRTQQEDSAVYLCASRRGGSYNEQFFGPGTRLTVL.